Listed below are T cell receptor beta chains from one sample, sequenced in a study of shared clonotypes between healthy human individuals. The table came from immunoSEQ multiplex PCR; TCRdb's copy has only in-frame clones and leaves some out. This sample has under 1,900,000 clones, with approximately 98.5% found just once. The source material was naive CD4+ T cells sorted from blood. These receptors were taken from a man in his thirties or forties in good health. Each CDR3 is given with its conserved first and last residue. The order of the fields is D gene, clone size, J gene, V gene, CDR3 DNA, CDR3 protein. A D gene is named only where the DNA matches it firmly. A clone size is listed for some rows: how often the clone was seen (once, few, many), or a class if it is expanded.

d_gene: .; abundance: .; j_gene: TRBJ2-2; v_gene: TRBV28; CDR3nt: TGTGCCAGCAGGAACAGGGCTCATGGGGCCGGGGAGCTGTTTTTT; CDR3aa: CASRNRAHGAGELFF
d_gene: .; abundance: .; j_gene: TRBJ2-5; v_gene: TRBV7-9; CDR3nt: TGTGCCAGCAGCCCGGACTGGCAAGAGACCCAGTACTTC; CDR3aa: CASSPDWQETQYF
d_gene: TRBD1; abundance: .; j_gene: TRBJ1-5; v_gene: TRBV19; CDR3nt: TGTGCCAGTAGTATATGGGGCAGGGGGCGAGGAGGCAATCAGCCCCAGCATTTT; CDR3aa: CASSIWGRGRGGNQPQHF
d_gene: .; abundance: once; j_gene: TRBJ2-7; v_gene: TRBV7-3; CDR3nt: TGTGCCAGCAGCTTAAAAGGGGGATCTACTTACGAGCAGTACTTC; CDR3aa: CASSLKGGSTYEQYF
d_gene: .; abundance: .; j_gene: TRBJ1-4; v_gene: TRBV5-1; CDR3nt: TGCGCCAGCAGCTTGGCATCAGGGGAGGGTGAAAAACTGTTTTTT; CDR3aa: CASSLASGEGEKLFF
d_gene: .; abundance: .; j_gene: TRBJ2-7; v_gene: TRBV4-1; CDR3nt: TGCGCCAGCAGCCAAGAGGTAGTTAGTATTACCTCCCTCTACGAGCAGTACTTC; CDR3aa: CASSQEVVSITSLYEQYF
d_gene: TRBD1; abundance: .; j_gene: TRBJ2-7; v_gene: TRBV6-4; CDR3nt: TGTGCCAGCAGTGACTCCCAGAACAGGGACAGCTGCTCCTACGAGCAGTACTTC; CDR3aa: CASSDSQNRDSCSYEQYF
d_gene: .; abundance: .; j_gene: TRBJ2-1; v_gene: TRBV11-1; CDR3nt: TGTGCCAGCAGCTTAGTCCCCCCAGGTGAGCAGTTCTTC; CDR3aa: CASSLVPPGEQFF
d_gene: TRBD2; abundance: .; j_gene: TRBJ2-5; v_gene: TRBV5-4; CDR3nt: TGTGCCAGCAGCTTGTCAGCGGGGGATGAGACCCAGTACTTC; CDR3aa: CASSLSAGDETQYF
d_gene: .; abundance: once; j_gene: TRBJ2-7; v_gene: TRBV6-5; CDR3nt: TGTGCCACCAAAACCGGGAACCCTTACGAGCAGTACTTC; CDR3aa: CATKTGNPYEQYF
d_gene: .; abundance: .; j_gene: TRBJ2-1; v_gene: TRBV7-9; CDR3nt: TGTGCCAGCAGCAGGGGGATTTACAATGAGCAGTTCTTC; CDR3aa: CASSRGIYNEQFF
d_gene: .; abundance: .; j_gene: TRBJ1-1; v_gene: TRBV6-5; CDR3nt: TGTGCCAGCAGTTATCGCAGTGGGACTGAAGCTTTCTTT; CDR3aa: CASSYRSGTEAFF
d_gene: TRBD2; abundance: .; j_gene: TRBJ2-5; v_gene: TRBV6-5; CDR3nt: TGTGCCAGCAGTTATATAACGGGAGGGACCCAAGAGACCCAGTACTTC; CDR3aa: CASSYITGGTQETQYF
d_gene: .; abundance: .; j_gene: TRBJ1-4; v_gene: TRBV29-1; CDR3nt: TGCAGCGTGGAGGGAGACTTTGAAAAACTGTTTTTT; CDR3aa: CSVEGDFEKLFF